This paragraph reports one TCR beta chain. What it recognizes is unknown. The data derive from a study of cytomegalovirus exposure and HLA in healthy donors. The overall study: Inside one of the first data releases sat about 91 million unique TCRs taken from HLA-typed donors.

PCR used 60 Vbeta primers and 13 Jbeta primers. Using immunoSEQ multiplex PCR, the repertoire was profiled, and TCRdb retains in-frame clones only, with some absent. The sample has 100,000 or so clones; approximately 80% are singletons. Broader study findings: The presence/absence work took it that sequencing depth was about the same across donors. TCR beta chains associated with HLA were, in a later analysis, more clonally expanded than equally common others.

Material for sequencing was PBMCs. This clonotype originated in a man between 25 and 39 years old in good health and CMV-seropositive.

Here the CDR3 reads CASSEYSSGVNTGELFF. The CDR3 DNA reads TGTGCCAGCAGTGAATACTCTAGCGGGGTGAACACCGGGGAGCTGTTTTTT. The chain has TRBV6-1 and TRBJ2-2; 9 positions match TRBD2. Germline loops: CDR1 MNHNS, CDR2 SASEGT. This CDR3 region has 17 residues. The junction had 5 bases not matched to a gene; V was cut back by 2 bases and J by 1 base.